This paragraph covers one T cell receptor beta chain sequence. Using its own MiXCR run on the 5' RACE reads, TCRdb lists one record per CDR3 protein. The sample carries more than 45,000 distinct CDR3 sequences, under 7.5% recorded once. The CDR3 has 13 amino acids. V was shortened by 7 bases and J by 6 bases, with 16 bases between the two germline ends. CDR1 and CDR2 from the germline V gene are SQVTM and ANQGSEA. This specimen comes from a study of early T cells in non-severe SARS-CoV-2 infection. The sequence was obtained from an adult who was a healthcare worker with PCR-confirmed SARS-CoV-2 infection or an uninfected control (not recorded which). The V gene is TRBV29-1, the J gene TRBJ2-1; tentative D call: TRBD2 (5 bases). Source: whole blood, taken at baseline. The CDR3 region has the DNA TGCAGCGCCAACAGCGGTTTTCGCAATGAGCAGTTCTTC. This translates into CSANSGFRNEQFF.